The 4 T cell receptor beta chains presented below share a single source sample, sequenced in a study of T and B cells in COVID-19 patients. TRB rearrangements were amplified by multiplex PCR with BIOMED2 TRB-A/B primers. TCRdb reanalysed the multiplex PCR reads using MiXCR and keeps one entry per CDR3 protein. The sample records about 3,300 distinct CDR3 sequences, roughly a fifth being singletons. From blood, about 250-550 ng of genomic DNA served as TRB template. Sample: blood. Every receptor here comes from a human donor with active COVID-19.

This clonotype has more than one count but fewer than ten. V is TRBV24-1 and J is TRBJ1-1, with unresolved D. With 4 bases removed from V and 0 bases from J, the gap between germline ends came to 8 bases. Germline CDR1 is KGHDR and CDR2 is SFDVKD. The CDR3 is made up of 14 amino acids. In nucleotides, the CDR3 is TGTGCCACCAGTGACGGACCGCTGAACACTGAAGCTTTCTTT. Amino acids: CATSDGPLNTEAFF.

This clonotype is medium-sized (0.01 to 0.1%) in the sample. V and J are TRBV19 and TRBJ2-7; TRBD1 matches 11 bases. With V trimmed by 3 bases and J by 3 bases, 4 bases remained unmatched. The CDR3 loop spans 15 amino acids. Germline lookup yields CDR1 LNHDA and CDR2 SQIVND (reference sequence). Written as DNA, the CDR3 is TGTGCCAGTAGTATCACCGGGACAGGGGGCTACGAGCAGTACTTC. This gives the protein CASSITGTGGYEQYF. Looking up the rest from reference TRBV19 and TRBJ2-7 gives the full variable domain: DGGITQSPKYLFRKEGQNVTLSCEQNLNHDAMYWYRQDPGQGLRLIYYSQIVNDFQKGDIAEGYSVSREKKESFPLTVTSAQKNPTAFYLCASSITGTGGYEQYFGPGTRLTVT.

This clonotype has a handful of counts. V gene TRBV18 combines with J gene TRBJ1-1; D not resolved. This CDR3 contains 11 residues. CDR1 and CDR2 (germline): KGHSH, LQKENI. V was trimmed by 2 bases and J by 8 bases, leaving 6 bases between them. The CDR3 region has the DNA TGTGCCAGCTCACCAGGGTTCGAAGCTTTCTTT. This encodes CASSPGFEAFF.

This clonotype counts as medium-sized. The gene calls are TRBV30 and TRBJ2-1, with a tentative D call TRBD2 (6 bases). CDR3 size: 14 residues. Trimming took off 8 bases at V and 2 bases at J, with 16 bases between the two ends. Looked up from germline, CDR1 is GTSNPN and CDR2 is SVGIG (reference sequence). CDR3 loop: CASHPSATYNEQFF. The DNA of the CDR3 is TGTGCCAGTCATCCTAGCGCTACCTACAATGAGCAGTTCTTC. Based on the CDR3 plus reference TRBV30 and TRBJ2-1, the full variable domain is SQTIHQWPATLVQPVGSPLSLECTVEGTSNPNLYWYRQAAGRGLQLLFYSVGIGQISSEVPQNLSASRPQDRQFILSSKKLLLSDSGFYLCASHPSATYNEQFFGPGTRLTVL.